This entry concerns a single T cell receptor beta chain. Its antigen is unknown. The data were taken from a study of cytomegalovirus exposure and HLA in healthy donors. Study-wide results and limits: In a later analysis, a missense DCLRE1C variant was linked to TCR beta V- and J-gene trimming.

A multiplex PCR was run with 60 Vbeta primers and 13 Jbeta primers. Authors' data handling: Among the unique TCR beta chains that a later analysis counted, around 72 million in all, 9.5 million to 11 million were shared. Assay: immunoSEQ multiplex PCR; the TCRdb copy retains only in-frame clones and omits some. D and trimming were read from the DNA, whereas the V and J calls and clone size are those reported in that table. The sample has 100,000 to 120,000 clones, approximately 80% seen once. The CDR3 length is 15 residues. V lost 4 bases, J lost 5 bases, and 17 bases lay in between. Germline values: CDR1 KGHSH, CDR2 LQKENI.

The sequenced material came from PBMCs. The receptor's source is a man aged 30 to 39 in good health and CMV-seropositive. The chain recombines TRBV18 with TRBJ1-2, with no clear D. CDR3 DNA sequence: TGTGCCAGCTCACAAAGGCCCCGGGAGACTTATGGCTACACCTTC. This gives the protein CASSQRPRETYGYTF.